This TCR beta chain was captured by sequencing in a study of siplizumab effects on memory and regulatory T cells. About this clone: Its antigen is currently unknown.

This table comes from immunoSEQ multiplex PCR, and its TCRdb copy is limited to in-frame clones, with some not included. This sample carries more than 95,000 clones, 85% to 95% of them seen once, and the ten largest clones take about 0.62%. Germline V gene sequence: CDR1 SGDLS, CDR2 YYNGEE. V dropped 4 bases and J dropped 5 bases, with 9 bases sitting between them. This CDR3 is built from 12 residues. Study outcomes and limitations: No functional test confirmed suppression by proliferating siplizumab-culture Tregs. Unstimulated subsets captured only a minor fraction of alloreactive clones. The drug siplizumab significantly decreased the alloreactive sequences that could be traced to unstimulated CD4+ memory cells.

The TCR comes from a human donor in good health. This chain links TRBV9 with TRBJ2-5; D remains unclear. The sequenced material came from Tregs sorted from blood. The CDR3 bases are TGTGCCAGCAGCTCCCTGGGGGAGACCCAGTACTTC. Translating it yields CASSSLGETQYF.